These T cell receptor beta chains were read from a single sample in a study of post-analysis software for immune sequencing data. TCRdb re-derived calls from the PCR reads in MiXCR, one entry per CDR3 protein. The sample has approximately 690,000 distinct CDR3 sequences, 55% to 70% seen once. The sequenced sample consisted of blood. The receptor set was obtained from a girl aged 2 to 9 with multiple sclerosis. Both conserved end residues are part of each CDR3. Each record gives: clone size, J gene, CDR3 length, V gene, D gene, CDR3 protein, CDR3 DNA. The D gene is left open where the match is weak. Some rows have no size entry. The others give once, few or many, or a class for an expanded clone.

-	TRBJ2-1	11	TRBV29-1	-	CSVESVNEQFF	TGCAGCGTTGAGAGCGTCAATGAGCAGTTCTTC
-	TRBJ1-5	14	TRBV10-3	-	CAISVEPSNQPQHF	TGTGCCATCAGTGTTGAGCCTAGCAATCAGCCCCAGCATTTT
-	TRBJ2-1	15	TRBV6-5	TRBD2	CASSSGTSGGLEQFF	TGTGCCAGCAGTTCCGGGACTAGCGGCGGTTTGGAGCAGTTCTTC
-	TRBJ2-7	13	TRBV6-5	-	CASSYTSRGEQYF	TGTGCCAGCAGTTACACGTCGAGGGGGGAGCAGTACTTC
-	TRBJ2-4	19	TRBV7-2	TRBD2	CASSLVGLAGVEDKNIQYF	TGTGCCAGCAGCTTAGTGGGACTAGCGGGAGTAGAGGACAAAAACATTCAGTACTTC
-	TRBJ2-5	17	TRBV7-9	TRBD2	CASSSSWTSGGQETQYF	TGTGCCAGCAGCTCGAGCTGGACTAGCGGGGGCCAAGAGACCCAGTACTTC
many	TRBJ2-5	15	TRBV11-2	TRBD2	CASSPTLAGKETQYF	TGTGCCAGCAGCCCCACCTTAGCGGGGAAAGAGACCCAGTACTTC
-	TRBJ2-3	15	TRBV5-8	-	CASSSLIGFTDTQYF	TGTGCCAGCAGCTCCCTGATTGGGTTCACAGATACGCAGTATTTT
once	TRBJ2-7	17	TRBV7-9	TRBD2	CASSPNTGTSAPYEQYF	TGTGCCAGCAGCCCTAATACTGGGACTAGCGCCCCCTACGAGCAGTACTTC
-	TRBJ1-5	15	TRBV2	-	CASSPDFHSNQPQHF	TGTGCCAGCAGCCCGGACTTTCATAGCAATCAGCCCCAGCATTTT
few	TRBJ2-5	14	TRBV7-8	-	CASSLVVGRETQYF	TGTGCCAGCAGCTTAGTTGTGGGTCGAGAGACCCAGTACTTC
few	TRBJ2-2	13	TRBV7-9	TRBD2	CASSAGGTGELFF	TGTGCCAGCAGCGCCGGGGGGACCGGGGAGCTGTTTTTT
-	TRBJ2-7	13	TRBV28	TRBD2	CASEREGHHEQYF	TGTGCCAGTGAGCGGGAGGGCCACCACGAGCAGTACTTC
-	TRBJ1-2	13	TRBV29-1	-	CSVEPVRSYGYTF	TGCAGCGTGGAACCGGTCAGGTCCTATGGCTACACCTTC
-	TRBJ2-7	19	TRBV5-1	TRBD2	CASSLPLLAGEGRTYEQYF	TGCGCCAGCAGCTTGCCCCTACTGGCGGGAGAAGGGAGAACCTACGAGCAGTACTTC
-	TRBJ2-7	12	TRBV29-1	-	CSVGSTPYEQYF	TGCAGCGTTGGATCGACACCCTACGAGCAGTACTTC
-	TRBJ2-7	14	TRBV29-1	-	CSVPGTMNSYEQYF	TGCAGCGTTCCCGGGACGATGAACTCCTACGAGCAGTACTTC
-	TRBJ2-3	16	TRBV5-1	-	CASSPPQGTGTDTQYF	TGCGCCAGCAGCCCACCCCAGGGGACGGGCACAGATACGCAGTATTTT
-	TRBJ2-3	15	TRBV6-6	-	CASSYRGRSTDTQYF	TGTGCCAGCAGTTACAGGGGACGGAGCACAGATACGCAGTATTTT
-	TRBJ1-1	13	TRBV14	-	CASSRDGYTEAFF	TGTGCCAGCAGCCGCGACGGCTACACTGAAGCTTTCTTT
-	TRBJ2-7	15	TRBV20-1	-	CSARDGRELPYEQYF	TGCAGTGCTAGAGATGGCCGGGAGTTACCCTACGAGCAGTACTTC
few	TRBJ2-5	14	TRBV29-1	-	CSGQIDGGTETQYF	TGCAGCGGACAAATTGACGGGGGTACAGAGACCCAGTACTTC
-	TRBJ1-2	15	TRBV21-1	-	CASSRPGPDPLGYTF	TGTGCCAGCAGCAGACCCGGGCCCGACCCTCTAGGCTACACCTTC
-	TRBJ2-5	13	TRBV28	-	CATLGRYQETQYF	TGTGCCACTCTCGGCAGGTATCAAGAGACCCAGTACTTC
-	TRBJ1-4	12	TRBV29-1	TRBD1	CSAGTGAPELFF	TGCAGCGCTGGGACAGGGGCCCCTGAACTGTTTTTT
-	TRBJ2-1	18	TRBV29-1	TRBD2	CSVAPRLTTGGSYNEQFF	TGCAGCGTTGCCCCGCGGCTCACAACGGGGGGGTCCTACAATGAGCAGTTCTTC
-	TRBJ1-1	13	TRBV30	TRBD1	CAWKGTGSNEAFF	TGTGCCTGGAAGGGGACAGGGTCTAATGAAGCTTTCTTT
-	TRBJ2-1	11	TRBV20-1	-	CSARPWDEQFF	TGCAGTGCTAGGCCCTGGGATGAGCAGTTCTTC
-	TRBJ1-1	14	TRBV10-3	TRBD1	CATRDRVGNTEAFF	TGTGCCACCCGGGACAGGGTAGGGAACACTGAAGCTTTCTTT
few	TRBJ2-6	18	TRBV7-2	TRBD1	CASSRFGQESSGANVLTF	TGTGCCAGCAGCCGATTCGGACAGGAGAGCTCTGGGGCCAACGTCCTGACTTTC
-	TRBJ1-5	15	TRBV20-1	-	CSARDKDRRYRPQHF	TGCAGTGCTAGAGATAAAGACAGGAGATATCGGCCCCAGCATTTT
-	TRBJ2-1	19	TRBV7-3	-	CASSLKSGDSLSSYNEQFF	TGTGCCAGCAGCTTAAAATCTGGGGACTCCCTAAGCTCCTACAATGAGCAGTTCTTC
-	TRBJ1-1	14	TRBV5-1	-	CASSLGRTPTEAFF	TGCGCCAGCAGCTTGGGGAGGACTCCGACAGAAGCTTTCTTT
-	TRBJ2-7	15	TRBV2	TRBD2	CASRTRTESSYEQYF	TGTGCCAGTCGGACTAGGACGGAGAGCTCCTACGAGCAGTACTTC
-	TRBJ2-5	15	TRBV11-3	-	CASSSGWDMQETQYF	TGTGCCAGCAGTTCAGGGTGGGACATGCAAGAGACCCAGTACTTC
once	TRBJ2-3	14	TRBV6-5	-	CASSYGKNTDTQYF	TGTGCCAGCAGTTACGGGAAGAACACAGATACGCAGTATTTT
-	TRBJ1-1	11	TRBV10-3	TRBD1	CAKGQGTEAFF	TGTGCCAAAGGACAGGGAACTGAAGCTTTCTTT